The rows below give T cell receptor beta chains drawn from one sample of a study of beta chain features in type 1 diabetes. Assay used: immunoSEQ multiplex PCR; TCRdb lists only in-frame clones, some missing. The sample includes some 700,000 clones, around 15% seen only once; the top ten take approximately 0.02%. Material: naive CD4+ T cells from blood. The origin of the receptors is a man aged 18 to 35 with type 1 diabetes. The CDR3 runs from the conserved cysteine through the conserved F or W. The order of the fields is clone size, D gene, V gene, J gene, CDR3 DNA, CDR3 protein. A D gene is named only where the DNA matches it firmly. Rows may omit the clone size; those that give it use once, few, many or a size class.

.	TRBD1	TRBV7-2	TRBJ1-2	TGTGCCAGCAGCGAGGGACAGGGGATATACTATGGCTACACCTTC	CASSEGQGIYYGYTF
.	TRBD1	TRBV18	TRBJ2-5	TGTGCCAGCTCACCGTCAGGGGACAGGGGTGCGGAGACCCAGTACTTC	CASSPSGDRGAETQYF
.	TRBD1	TRBV7-9	TRBJ1-1	TGTGCCAGCAGCTTAGGGGCAGGGGGCACTGAAGCTTTCTTT	CASSLGAGGTEAFF
.	.	TRBV28	TRBJ1-6	TGTGCCAGCAGCACAGGGTACGAGGGATATAATTCACCCCTCCACTTT	CASSTGYEGYNSPLHF
.	.	TRBV2	TRBJ1-2	TGTGCCAGCAGTGAGGATCATGGCTACACCTTC	CASSEDHGYTF
.	.	TRBV7-3	TRBJ2-3	TGTGCCAGCAAGGAGGGGAGCACAGATACGCAGTATTTT	CASKEGSTDTQYF
.	.	TRBV28	TRBJ2-5	TGTGCCAGCAGCTCAGGCGGGACGGTTAAAGAGACCCAGTACTTC	CASSSGGTVKETQYF
.	.	TRBV10-2	TRBJ1-5	TGCGCCAGCAGTGTACAGGGTGGCTCGAGCAATCAGCCCCAGCATTTT	CASSVQGGSSNQPQHF
few	.	TRBV11-2	TRBJ2-5	TGTGCCAGCAGCCCCTCGTCCGAGACCCAGTACTTC	CASSPSSETQYF
.	TRBD1	TRBV30	TRBJ2-3	TGTGCCTGGGGTGGGACAGGGGTGTCGGGCACAGATACGCAGTATTTT	CAWGGTGVSGTDTQYF
.	TRBD2	TRBV5-1	TRBJ2-3	TGCGCCAGCAAAACTTTAAGCGGGGGCACAGATACGCAGTATTTT	CASKTLSGGTDTQYF
few	.	TRBV21-1	TRBJ1-2	TGTGCCAGCAGCAAAGGGGGACAAGACATTTATGGCTACACCTTC	CASSKGGQDIYGYTF
.	.	TRBV9	TRBJ1-4	TGTGCCAGCAGCGCGATGGGGTCCGGGAGTCTGAATGAAAAACTGTTTTTT	CASSAMGSGSLNEKLFF
few	.	TRBV6-5	TRBJ1-2	TGTGCCATCTACGGGGGCGACAGCTATGGCTACACCTTC	CAIYGGDSYGYTF
few	.	TRBV29-1	TRBJ1-1	TGCAGCATCCCGGGACTTAGTGGTACTGAAGCTTTCTTT	CSIPGLSGTEAFF
.	TRBD1	TRBV25-1	TRBJ1-3	TGTGCCAGCAGTAGGACAGGCAAAGGAAACACCATATATTTT	CASSRTGKGNTIYF
many	TRBD2	TRBV7-2	TRBJ2-1	TGTGCCAGCAGCCTTGGGACTAGCCCCAATGAGCAGTTCTTC	CASSLGTSPNEQFF
few	TRBD2	TRBV29-1	TRBJ2-1	TGCAGCGCTGCTCCTGTCCGGGACTACTCTTACTTCTTC	CSAAPVRDYSYFF
few	.	TRBV5-4	TRBJ1-1	TGTGCCAGCAGCTTGGGAGCAGCATGGATGAACACTGAAGCTTTCTTT	CASSLGAAWMNTEAFF
.	.	TRBV4-1	TRBJ1-6	TGCGCCAGCAGGTCGGAGGGTTATAATTCACCCCTCCACTTT	CASRSEGYNSPLHF
few	.	TRBV7-6	TRBJ2-5	TGTGCCAGCAGCCAAGCTTTTCAGAGGGAGACCCAGTACTTC	CASSQAFQRETQYF
few	.	TRBV6-5	TRBJ2-3	TGTGCCAGCAGGAAGACAGATACGCAGTATTTT	CASRKTDTQYF
few	.	TRBV30	TRBJ1-5	TGTGCCTGGAGCGGGGACAGCAATCAGCCCCAGCATTTT	CAWSGDSNQPQHF
.	TRBD1	TRBV30	TRBJ2-1	TGTGCCTGGAGGGGACAGCTAGCATCGTACAATGAGCAGTTCTTC	CAWRGQLASYNEQFF
few	.	TRBV28	TRBJ1-2	TGTGCCAGCAGCCTACAAAACAGGATCACCAACTATGGCTACACCTTC	CASSLQNRITNYGYTF
few	.	TRBV7-9	TRBJ2-1	TGTGCCAGCAGCCCTAGACAGGCGATGGGGCAGTTCTTC	CASSPRQAMGQFF
few	.	TRBV30	TRBJ1-2	TGTGCCTGGAGTCAGGGGCAGGGGATACGGAGCGGTGGCTACACCTTC	CAWSQGQGIRSGGYTF
.	TRBD2	TRBV5-4	TRBJ2-1	TGTGCCAGCAGCCTCGTCGGAGCGGGGGTTAGCTCCTACAATGAGCAGTTCTTC	CASSLVGAGVSSYNEQFF
.	.	TRBV27	TRBJ2-7	TGTGCCAGCAGCCATGACAGGTCCTACGAGCAGTACTTC	CASSHDRSYEQYF
.	.	TRBV6-1	TRBJ1-1	TGTGCCAGCAGTGAGGAACTGGGCTCTGAAGCTTTCTTT	CASSEELGSEAFF
.	.	TRBV7-9	TRBJ2-4	TGTGCCAGCAGCTTAAGTTCGGGGATTCTAGCCAAAAACATTCAGTACTTC	CASSLSSGILAKNIQYF
few	.	TRBV5-1	TRBJ1-2	TGCGCCAGCAGCTTGGAACAGGCGAGTGGCTACACCTTC	CASSLEQASGYTF